The T cell receptor (beta chain) under discussion was sequenced for a study of blood T cell repertoires in COVID-19. Study-level background: COVID-19 samples, acute and convalescent, were from the United States, Italy and Spain. In each case, the material was cDNA or gDNA derived from T cells, B-cell-depleted T cells, or PBMCs.

In the original workflow: Cell counts per sample came from amplifying reference gene primers. Profiled with immunoSEQ multiplex PCR; TCRdb holds only in-frame clones, not every one. V and J calls and clone size are given by that table; D and trimming were obtained from the DNA. This sample has about 38,000 clones, with 85% to 90% found just once. Trimming pared 4 bases from V and 4 bases from J, leaving 16 bases between. The CDR3 has 15 residues. Germline loops: CDR1 SGHDN, CDR2 FVKESK. Input material: peripheral blood. The V gene is TRBV14, the J gene TRBJ1-1, with D tentatively TRBD1 (6 bases). The source is a man aged 45 to 65 with active or convalescent COVID-19. The CDR3 DNA reads as TGTGCCAGCAGCCCCCACAGGGATGGGGGCACTGAAGCTTTCTTT. Its protein is CASSPHRDGGTEAFF.